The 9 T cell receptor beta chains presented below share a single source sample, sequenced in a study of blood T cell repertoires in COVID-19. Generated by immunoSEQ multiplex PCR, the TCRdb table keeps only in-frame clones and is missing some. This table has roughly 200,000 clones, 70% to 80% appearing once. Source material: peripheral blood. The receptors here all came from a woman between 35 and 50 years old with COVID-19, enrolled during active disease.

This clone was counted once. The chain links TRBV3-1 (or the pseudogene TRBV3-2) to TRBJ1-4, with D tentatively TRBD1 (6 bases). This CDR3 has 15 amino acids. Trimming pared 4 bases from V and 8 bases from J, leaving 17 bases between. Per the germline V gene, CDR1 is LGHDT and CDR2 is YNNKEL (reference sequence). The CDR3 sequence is CASSLLGGRGEKLFF. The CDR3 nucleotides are TGTGCCAGCAGCCTCCTGGGCGGAAGGGGGGAAAAACTGTTTTTT.

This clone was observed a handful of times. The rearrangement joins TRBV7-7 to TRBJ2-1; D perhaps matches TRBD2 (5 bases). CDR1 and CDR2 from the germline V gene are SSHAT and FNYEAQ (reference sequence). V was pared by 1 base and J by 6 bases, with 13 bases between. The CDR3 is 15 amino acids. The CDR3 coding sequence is TGTGCCAGCAGCTTAGGGGCCGGACTCGTCAATGAGCAGTTCTTC. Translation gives CASSLGAGLVNEQFF.

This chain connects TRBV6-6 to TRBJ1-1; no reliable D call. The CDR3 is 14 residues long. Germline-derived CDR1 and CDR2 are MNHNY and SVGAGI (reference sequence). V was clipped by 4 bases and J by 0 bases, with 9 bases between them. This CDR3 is CASSSLLLNTEAFF. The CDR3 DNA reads TGTGCCAGCAGTTCTCTTCTACTGAACACTGAAGCTTTCTTT.

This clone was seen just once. In DNA, the CDR3 is TGTGCCAGCAGCCAGGTTGACGGAGCTAACTATGGCTACACCTTC. Its protein is CASSQVDGANYGYTF. This sequence joins TRBV4-2 and TRBJ1-2, with D unclear. Germline-derived CDR1 and CDR2 are LGHNA and YNFKEQ. V was shortened by 3 bases and J by 0 bases, with 11 bases between the two germline ends. CDR3 length: 15 amino acids.

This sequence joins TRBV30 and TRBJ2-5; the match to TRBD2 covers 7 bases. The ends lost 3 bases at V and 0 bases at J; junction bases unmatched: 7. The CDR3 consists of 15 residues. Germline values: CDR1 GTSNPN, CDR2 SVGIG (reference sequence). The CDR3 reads CAWRGTKSYQETQYF. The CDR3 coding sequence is TGTGCCTGGAGAGGGACTAAATCGTACCAAGAGACCCAGTACTTC. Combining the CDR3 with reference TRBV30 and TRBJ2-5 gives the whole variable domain SQTIHQWPATLVQPVGSPLSLECTVEGTSNPNLYWYRQAAGRGLQLLFYSVGIGQISSEVPQNLSASRPQDRQFILSSKKLLLSDSGFYLCAWRGTKSYQETQYFGPGTRLLVL.

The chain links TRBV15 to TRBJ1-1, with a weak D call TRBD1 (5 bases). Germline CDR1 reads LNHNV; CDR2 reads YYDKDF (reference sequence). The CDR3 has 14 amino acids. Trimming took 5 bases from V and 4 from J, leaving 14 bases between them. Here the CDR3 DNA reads TGTGCCACCAGCCGGCGCAGGGAAGGCACTGAAGCTTTCTTT. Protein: CATSRRREGTEAFF.

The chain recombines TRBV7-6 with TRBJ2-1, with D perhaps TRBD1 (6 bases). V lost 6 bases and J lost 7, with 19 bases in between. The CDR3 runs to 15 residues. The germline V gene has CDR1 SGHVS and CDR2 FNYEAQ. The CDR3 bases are TGTGCCAGCAGACCCAATACAGGGATCTCGAATGAGCAGTTCTTC. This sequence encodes CASRPNTGISNEQFF. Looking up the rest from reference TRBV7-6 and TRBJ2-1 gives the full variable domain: GAGVSQSPRYKVTKRGQDVALRCDPISGHVSLYWYRQALGQGPEFLTYFNYEAQQDKSGLPNDRFSAERPEGSISTLTIQRTEQRDSAMYRCASRPNTGISNEQFFGPGTRLTVL.

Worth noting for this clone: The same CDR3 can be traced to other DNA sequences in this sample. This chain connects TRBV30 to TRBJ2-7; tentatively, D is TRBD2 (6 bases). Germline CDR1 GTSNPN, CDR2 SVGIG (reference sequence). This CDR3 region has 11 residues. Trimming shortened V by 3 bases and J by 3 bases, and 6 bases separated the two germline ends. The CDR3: CAWSGSYEQYF. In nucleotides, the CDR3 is TGTGCCTGGAGCGGGAGCTACGAGCAGTACTTC.

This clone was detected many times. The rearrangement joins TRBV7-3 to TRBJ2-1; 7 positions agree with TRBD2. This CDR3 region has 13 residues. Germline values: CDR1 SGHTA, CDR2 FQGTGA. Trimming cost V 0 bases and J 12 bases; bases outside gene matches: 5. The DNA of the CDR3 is TGTGCCAGCAGCTTAACGCATGGGGAGGGGCAGTTCTTC. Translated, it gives CASSLTHGEGQFF.